The 17 T cell receptor beta chains below were found in one sample sequenced in a study of blood T cell repertoires in COVID-19. Here immunoSEQ multiplex PCR was the method, and the copy in TCRdb shows in-frame clones only, minus some. The data show about 240,000 clones, about 79% seen once. Sequencing input: peripheral blood. The source of these receptors is a woman aged 80 or over with acute or convalescent COVID-19.

The J gene is TRBJ1-3, the V gene TRBV6-1; 7 bases are a match to TRBD1. Unmatched junction bases numbered 9, after V lost 4 bases and J lost 0 bases. From germline, CDR1 is MNHNS and CDR2 SASEGT. The CDR3 runs 17 residues. The CDR3 DNA follows: TGTGCCAGCAGTGCACGGGAAGGACAGGCCTCTGGAAACACCATATATTTT. Its translation is CASSAREGQASGNTIYF.

V gene TRBV7-2 combines with J gene TRBJ2-2; 7 nucleotides line up with TRBD1. V shed 1 base and J 1 base; nucleotides not matched to a gene: 3. CDR1 is SGHTA and CDR2 is FQGNSA in the germline V gene. The CDR3 extends over 16 amino acids. The CDR3 DNA reads as TGTGCCAGCAGCTTAGTGTGGACAGGGAACACCGGGGAGCTGTTTTTT. Protein sequence: CASSLVWTGNTGELFF.

The chain uses TRBV2 and TRBJ2-1; TRBD1 matches at 8 bases. Germline CDR1 SNHLY, CDR2 FYNNEI. V lost 4 bases to trimming and J lost 8 bases; unmatched junction nucleotides: 13. CDR3 length: 16 residues. CDR3 amino acids: CASSGRMQGAKDEQFF. CDR3 DNA sequence: TGTGCCAGCAGTGGACGGATGCAGGGGGCGAAGGATGAGCAGTTCTTC.

The chain employs TRBV3-1 (or the pseudogene TRBV3-2) and TRBJ1-1; tentatively, D is TRBD1 (5 bases). CDR3 length: 15 residues. The V end was cut by 0 bases, the J end by 2 bases, with 10 bases between. Germline lookup yields CDR1 LGHDT and CDR2 YNNKEL (reference sequence). For the CDR3, the DNA is TGTGCCAGCAGCCAAGAGGGACTGATAAACACTGAAGCTTTCTTT. This gives the protein CASSQEGLINTEAFF.

This sequence joins TRBV19 and TRBJ1-5, with a weak D call TRBD1 (5 bases). The CDR3 is 17 residues long. CDR1 is LNHDA, CDR2 SQIVND, per germline (reference sequence). V lost 5 bases, J lost 2 bases, and 19 bases lay in between. CDR3 residues: CASSLWGGWDGNQPQHF. The DNA of the CDR3 is TGTGCCAGTAGTCTCTGGGGCGGTTGGGATGGCAATCAGCCCCAGCATTTT.

CDR3 in DNA: TGCAGCGCGTCCAGTGGGAACACTGAAGCTTTCTTT. Translation gives CSASSGNTEAFF. The chain has TRBV29-1 and TRBJ1-1; D call uncertain. The length of the CDR3 is 12 residues. Germline V CDR1 and CDR2: SQVTM, ANQGSEA. The germline V and J ends were trimmed by 7 bases and 1 base, with 10 bases remaining between them.

This chain uses TRBV2 with TRBJ1-1, with D possibly being TRBD1 (5 bases). Trimming shortened V by 6 bases and J by 1 base, and 9 bases separated the two germline ends. Germline loops: CDR1 SNHLY, CDR2 FYNNEI. The CDR3 is made up of 13 amino acids. The CDR3 loop is CASRRGTNTEAFF. CDR3 coding DNA: TGTGCCAGCAGGCGGGGCACGAACACTGAAGCTTTCTTT.

The chain carries TRBV4-1 and TRBJ2-1, with TRBD2 matching 9 bases. Germline CDR1 reads MGHRA; CDR2 reads YSYEKL. Trimming took 0 bases from V and 6 from J; bases not matched to a gene: 6. The CDR3 spans 16 residues. CDR3 bases: TGCGCCAGCAGCCAAGAGGACGGGCGGGGGGGCAATGAGCAGTTCTTC. Amino acid sequence: CASSQEDGRGGNEQFF.

The V call is TRBV6-5, the J call TRBJ2-7; 9 bases map to TRBD1. The CDR3 extends over 16 amino acids. Per the germline V gene, CDR1 is MNHEY and CDR2 is SVGAGI. Unmatched junction bases numbered 5, after V lost 1 base and J lost 1 base. Here the CDR3 reads CASSYLGTGLSYEQYF. The CDR3 region has the DNA TGTGCCAGCAGTTACTTAGGGACAGGGCTTTCCTACGAGCAGTACTTC.

The gene calls are TRBV5-1 and TRBJ2-2, with TRBD2 matching 7 bases. The germline gives CDR1 SGHRS, CDR2 YFSETQ. This CDR3 contains 19 residues. With 0 bases clipped from V and 0 bases from J, the junction kept 11 bases outside the gene matches. The CDR3 coding sequence is TGCGCCAGCAGCTTGGTGGCGGGAGTTTATTCCGCGAACACCGGGGAGCTGTTTTTT. Protein sequence: CASSLVAGVYSANTGELFF.

The chain joins TRBV5-1 to TRBJ2-7; D is perhaps TRBD2 (6 bases). Germline V gene data show CDR1 as SGHRS and CDR2 as YFSETQ. Trimming removed 2 bases from V and 6 bases from J, with 15 bases in between. The CDR3 contains 14 residues. As DNA, the CDR3 is TGCGCCAGCAGCTTAGACCACGCGGGGCGCGAGCAGTACTTC. Its translation: CASSLDHAGREQYF.

The chain employs TRBV19 and TRBJ1-4; D call uncertain. V was shortened by 4 bases and J by 0 bases, with 9 bases between the two germline ends. The V gene's germline CDR1 is LNHDA and CDR2 SQIVND (reference sequence). This CDR3 comprises 15 residues. CDR3 nucleotides: TGTGCCAGTAGTAATACAGCTGCAACTAATGAAAAACTGTTTTTT. This translates into CASSNTAATNEKLFF.

This clone was seen a few times. The V and J genes are TRBV18 and TRBJ2-1; 9 nucleotides agree with TRBD2. V dropped 10 bases and J dropped 4; count of bases not matched to a gene: 11. This CDR3 is built from 15 residues. Germline V gene sequence: CDR1 KGHSH, CDR2 LQKENI. The CDR3 nucleotides are TGTGCCAAGTATAGGACTAGCGCAAGGTACAATGAGCAGTTCTTC. Its translation is CAKYRTSARYNEQFF.

The CDR3 sequence is CASSLAPGQVTYEQYF. DNA for the CDR3: TGTGCCAGCAGCTTAGCGCCGGGACAGGTAACCTACGAGCAGTACTTC. The V gene is TRBV11-2, the J gene TRBJ2-7; 8 positions agree with TRBD1. Germline V CDR1 and CDR2: SGHAT, FQNNGV. V was clipped by 1 base and J by 2 bases; unmatched bases: 7. The CDR3 length is 16 residues. The variable domain in full, completed from reference TRBV11-2 and TRBJ2-7, reads EAGVAQSPRYKIIEKRQSVAFWCNPISGHATLYWYQQILGQGPKLLIQFQNNGVVDDSQLPKDRFSAERLKGVDSTLKIQPAKLEDSAVYLCASSLAPGQVTYEQYFGPGTRLTVT.

The rearrangement uses TRBV20-1 and TRBJ2-1; D gene unclear. The CDR3 covers 11 residues. Germline loops: CDR1 DFQATT, CDR2 SNEGSKA (reference sequence). Trimming removed 3 bases at V and 7 bases at J, with 7 bases between. CDR3 amino acids: CSASLKNEQFF. CDR3 nucleotide sequence: TGCAGTGCTAGCTTAAAAAATGAGCAGTTCTTC.

J is TRBJ2-2 and V is TRBV28; TRBD1 agrees at 9 bases. This CDR3 is built from 14 residues. The junction had 3 bases not matched to a gene; V was cut back by 7 bases and J by 3 bases. Looked up from germline, CDR1 is MDHEN and CDR2 is SYDVKM. The CDR3 protein is CASKGTGYTGELFF. For the CDR3, the DNA is TGTGCCAGCAAGGGGACAGGGTACACCGGGGAGCTGTTTTTT.

The chain employs TRBV6-5 and TRBJ2-2, with D uncertain. V was cut by 7 bases and J by 1 base, with 7 bases left in between. CDR1 is MNHEY and CDR2 is SVGAGI in the germline V gene. CDR3 length: 13 amino acids. DNA of the CDR3: TGTGCCAGCAATGCCAGGAACACCGGGGAGCTGTTTTTT. It translates to CASNARNTGELFF.